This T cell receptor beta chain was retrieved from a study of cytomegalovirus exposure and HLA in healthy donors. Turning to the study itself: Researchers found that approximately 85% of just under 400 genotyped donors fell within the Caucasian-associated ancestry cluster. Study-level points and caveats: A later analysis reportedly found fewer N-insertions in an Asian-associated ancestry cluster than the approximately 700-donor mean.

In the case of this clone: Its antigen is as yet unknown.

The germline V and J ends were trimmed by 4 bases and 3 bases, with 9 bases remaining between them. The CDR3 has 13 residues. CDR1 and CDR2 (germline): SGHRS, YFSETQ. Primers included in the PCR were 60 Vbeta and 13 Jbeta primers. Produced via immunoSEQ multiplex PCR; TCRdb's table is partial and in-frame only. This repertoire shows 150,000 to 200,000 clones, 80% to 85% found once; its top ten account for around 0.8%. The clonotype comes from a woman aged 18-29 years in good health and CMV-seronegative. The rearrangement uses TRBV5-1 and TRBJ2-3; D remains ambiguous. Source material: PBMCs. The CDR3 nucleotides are TGCGCCAGCAGCCAGATGTGGACAGATACGCAGTATTTT. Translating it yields CASSQMWTDTQYF. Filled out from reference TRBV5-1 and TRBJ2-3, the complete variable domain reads KAGVTQTPRYLIKTRGQQVTLSCSPISGHRSVSWYQQTPGQGLQFLFEYFSETQRNKGNFPGRFSGRQFSNSRSEMNVSTLELGDSALYLCASSQMWTDTQYFGPGTRLTVL.